The present T cell receptor (beta chain) was sequenced within a study of cytomegalovirus exposure and HLA in healthy donors (dated by TCRdb to about 2017). For context, the study as a whole: An earlier analysis of fewer than 750 of the donors reported around 280 Gb of sequence data and 117 million unique TCR beta sequences obtained from about 200 million T cells. An early release that covered around 590 HLA-typed donors contained around 300 gigabases of sequencing data and roughly 84 million unique TCR sequences. Of the 398 genotyped donors, approximately 80% fell in the genetic ancestry cluster associated with self-reported Caucasian donors. The study aimed to test whether cataloging public T cell receptors could reveal signatures of past pathogen exposure. Using immunosequencing, the study profiled T cell repertoires from roughly 650 subjects and related those repertoires to cytomegalovirus serostatus. Besides the first cohort of approximately 710 subjects, a separate validation cohort made up of 120 different subjects was used. High-throughput TCR immunosequencing, statistical association of individual TCRs with disease status, and machine learning were combined to predict cytomegalovirus infection status. A later analysis re-examined previously published TCR beta repertoires from over 500 donors and added high-resolution HLA genotyping to investigate patterns of TCR occurrence. Rather than using new phenotypic data, the later analysis identified candidate immune exposures from TCR beta sequences and from how often those sequences occurred across donors. In an earlier analysis of 500 to 650 of the donors, high-throughput TCR beta sequencing was used to judge whether each TCR beta V gene segment behaved as functional or pseudogenic. Donor age, sex, ethnicity and CMV serostatus were compiled together with the repertoire data. In a later genetic analysis, genome-wide SNP genotypes for about 65% of the 666 donors were used, and that subset was treated as a discovery cohort. All discovery cohort repertoires had been generated using a single sequencing platform. HLA typing covered class I and class II loci at four-digit resolution. The number of typed donors differed by locus: 629-630 for A, B, C, DRB1 and DQB1; 522 for DQA1; 606 for DPA1; and about 470 for DPB1. Because of strong linkage in the cohort, roughly five DR-DQ haplotypes were treated as single units for association and clustering. Across 300 to 500 genotyped donors of the cohort, an average of approximately 200,000 unique TCR beta nucleotide sequences per donor were sequenced, and roughly 17% of those sequences were non-productive. Beyond this particular receptor, the publication reports: Because counts were too low, about 15 rarely observed V segments, including chromosome 9 orphons, were left out of the earlier analysis of about 620 of the donors. Linkage disequilibrium might explain the correlated functional status among segregating V segments, but an unknown experimental factor could not be excluded. A further reported finding was that TCR beta sequences accurately predicted the HLA-A and HLA-B alleles for most subjects in the first cohort. HLA typing was unavailable for some donors at each locus, so association tests used only the typed subset. CMV serostatus was the only immune exposure information available for the cohort. Assigning TCR associations to individual alleles was difficult when HLA alleles, especially DR and DQ, strongly co-occurred. Only TCR beta chains were sequenced in this cohort, and the absence of alpha or paired-chain data limited detectable features. A later analysis associated 16,951 TCR beta sequences with specific HLA alleles at a false discovery rate of 0.05. The presence/absence analyses assumed that sequencing depth was roughly uniform across donors, and that assumption may not be true. In vitro tests confirmed that a few of the cytomegalovirus-associated TCR beta chains recognize cytomegalovirus antigens. A later genetic analysis reported fewer N-insertions in productive TCRs among donors in an Asian-associated ancestry cluster than the roughly 700-donor mean. In a later analysis, most CMV-associated TCR beta chains were found to appear HLA-restricted, with HLA associations seemingly driven largely by CMV exposure. A cluster of highly shared sequence variants was judged likely to represent a technical artifact of the sequencing pipeline. An association between a missense DCLRE1C variant and V-gene and J-gene trimming of TCR beta chains was found in a later genetic analysis and replicated in an independent cohort. According to the authors, the approach could potentially be generalized to other disease states and immunological phenotypes. In a later analysis, several top co-occurrence clusters were reported to appear linked to parvovirus B19, influenza, CMV and Epstein-Barr virus. The classifier was reported to diagnose cytomegalovirus status with high specificity and sensitivity in both the original cohort and the validation cohort. Across donors, most TCR sequences were observed very rarely, whereas some public TCRs were present in many individuals. Some IMGT-functional V segments, including TRBV6-2 and TRBV6-3, could not be told apart with the 87-base-pair reads, so those segments were excluded. A later analysis found that TCR association rates varied across HLA loci, with DRB1 alleles showing the most associated TCRs and HLA-C alleles the fewest. Compared with equally common non-associated chains, HLA-associated TCR beta chains in a later analysis were more clonally expanded and had lower generation probabilities. The study gave a list of under 200 TCR beta chains associated with cytomegalovirus. In an earlier analysis of some 500 of the donors, most TCR beta V segments appeared in productive rearrangements about 90% or about 30% of the time, broadly matching IMGT annotations.

In total, 630 or so healthy bone marrow donors made up the cohort. Cohort members were all nominally healthy when sampled, although unrecorded immune exposures were likely present. The donor was CMV seropositive and was included in the group of 250 to 350 seropositive cohort members. Each donor provided a peripheral blood sample, and peripheral blood mononuclear cells were used for TCR beta sequencing. The Qiagen DNeasy Blood Extraction Kit was used to extract genomic DNA from the blood cell samples. At the junction V is shortened by 5 bases and J by 2 bases; bases outside the gene matches: 7. Its CDR3 holds 15 amino acids, cysteine through phenylalanine. The sequence is cut down to CDR3 DNA, 45 bases in frame from base 1. CDR1 and CDR2, looked up from the germline V gene, are MGHRA and YSYEKL. The library was produced with the immunoSEQ multiplex PCR assay. A mixture of 60 forward primers for TCR Vbeta segments and 13 reverse primers for TCR Jbeta segments was used in the multiplex PCR. The CDR3 region of rearranged TCR beta genes was amplified from genomic DNA by a multiplex PCR assay. On the Illumina HiSeq System, the amplified TCR beta libraries were sequenced as 87-base-pair reads. Turning to the authors' computational methods: A later analysis tallied roughly 80 million unique TCR beta chains across the approximately 670 repertoires, and some 10 million of those chains were shared by two or more donors. Raw reads were error-corrected and collapsed into unique sequences with a nearest-neighbor algorithm that merged closely related sequences to remove PCR and sequencing errors. Alignment of CDR3 sequences to IMGT reference sequences was used to assign V, D and J gene segments. For a sequence to be retained, at least a six-nucleotide match to both a V gene segment and a J gene segment was required. A rearrangement was called productive if the CDR3 had no stop codons and remained in frame with V and J, and every other rearrangement was called non-productive. Following IMGT convention, CDR3 was defined as the stretch from the second conserved V-encoded cysteine up to the conserved J-encoded phenylalanine. The earlier analysis of around 640 of the donors excluded sequences that lacked an unambiguous match to a single V gene segment. In an earlier analysis of approximately 590 of the donors, a V segment was called functional when productive rearrangements were above 56.7%, and segregating when the standard deviation between donors exceeded 5%. A statistical classification framework was built to diagnose cytomegalovirus status from the catalog of TCR beta chain sequences. In a later analysis, TCR nucleotide sequences were compared against IMGT/GENE-DB human TR gene sequences so that V and J genes could be assigned. In a later analysis, CDR3 sequences and most-parsimonious VDJ recombination scenarios were assigned using the TCRdist pipeline. In a later analysis, each TCR beta chain was defined by its CDR3 amino acid sequence together with its V-gene family, and reads lacking a unique V-gene family were excluded. In a later analysis, a few hundred highly shared, low-generation-probability nucleotide sequences were removed to address suspected cross-contamination and a sequencing artifact. For each public chain, a later analysis derived a clonal expansion index from normalized ranks of inferred template counts within each repertoire. A later analysis computed generation probabilities with a VDJ recombination model fitted to out-of-frame rearrangements, and checked the results against IGoR. A later analysis scored TCR-TCR, TCR-HLA and TCR-CMV co-occurrence with hypergeometric tests, applying a repertoire-size bias correction to TCR pairs. A later analysis estimated false discovery rates by permuting HLA or CMV assignments 20 times. In a later analysis, co-occurring TCRs were grouped using DBSCAN, with TCRdist sequence similarity added in when clustering inside HLA-allele-positive subsets. For co-occurrence clustering, repertoires with fewer than 30,000 or more than 120,000 public chains were excluded, along with roughly 5 repertoires with anomalous nucleotide sharing. What TCRdb holds here is the immuneACCESS table cut down to in-frame rearrangements. Part of the clones is not present; checked against another copy, under half of the missing clones reflect an unresolved V gene, and the others are unexplained. V and J calls plus clone size are reproduced from that table; the DNA served to infer D and trimming. Recorded for this sample are more than 150,000 clones; roughly 80% of them occurred a single time. The ten largest clones add up to roughly 6% of the sample.

This clone appeared once. No cognate antigen has been identified for it. No base quality values were provided; no much bigger clone lies one nucleotide off. Source material: PBMCs. The chain links TRBV4-1 with TRBJ2-7; TRBD1 lines up with 9 middle nucleotides. The receptor was derived from a man aged 40-50 years in good health and CMV-seropositive. The CDR3 has the sequence CASSARQGGTYEQYF. In nucleotides, the sequence is TGCGCCAGCAGCGCGAGACAGGGGGGGACCTACGAGCAGTACTTC.